The next 23 T cell receptor beta chains were all read from a single sample in a study of T cells in localized non-small cell lung cancer. The table came from immunoSEQ multiplex PCR; TCRdb's copy has only in-frame clones and leaves some out. The table shows fewer than 40,000 clones, with approximately 72% occurring only once. Sample: peripheral blood, taken before any cancer treatment. These TCRs come from a male donor aged 60 or older with stage II squamous cell lung carcinoma.

The sample holds one count of this clone. This chain uses TRBV10-3 with TRBJ1-1; 7 nucleotides agree with TRBD1. CDR1 is ENHRY, CDR2 SYGVKD, per germline. The CDR3 has 13 residues. Unmatched junction bases numbered 6, after V lost 3 bases and J lost 8 bases. The CDR3 region is CAISDSRGSEAFF. In DNA form, the CDR3 reads TGTGCCATCAGTGATTCCAGGGGGAGCGAAGCTTTCTTT.

This chain connects TRBV2 to TRBJ1-5, with TRBD1 as a possible D gene (5 bases). V was clipped by 6 bases and J by 4 bases, with 16 bases between them. Looked up from germline, CDR1 is SNHLY and CDR2 is FYNNEI. This CDR3 is built from 15 residues. CDR3 nucleotide sequence: TGTGCCAGCAGCCCTATGGATGGGGGAAATCAGCCCCAGCATTTT. Translating gives CASSPMDGGNQPQHF.

This chain joins TRBV29-1 and TRBJ2-3, with 8 nucleotides matching TRBD2. V was pared by 4 bases and J by 6 bases, with 3 bases of the junction left unmatched. This CDR3 comprises 12 residues. Germline V CDR1 and CDR2: SQVTM, ANQGSEA. The DNA of the CDR3 is TGCAGCGTTGCAGCGGGAGTTGATACGCAGTATTTT. It yields the protein CSVAAGVDTQYF.

This clone turned up a few times. This chain joins TRBV19 and TRBJ1-1, with D perhaps TRBD1 (6 bases). In germline, CDR1 is LNHDA, CDR2 SQIVND (reference sequence). The CDR3 loop spans 12 amino acids. V lost 9 bases and J 6 bases, leaving 14 bases between the germline ends. The CDR3 spells CASTGLGAEAFF. In nucleotides, the CDR3 is TGTGCCAGCACAGGGTTAGGGGCTGAAGCTTTCTTT.

The CDR3 reads CASSLGDRFTGELFF. DNA for the CDR3: TGTGCCAGCAGTCTCGGGGACAGATTCACCGGGGAGCTGTTTTTT. The chain carries TRBV5-6 and TRBJ2-2, with 7 nucleotides matching TRBD1. V was clipped by 5 bases and J by 4 bases; unmatched bases: 8. Germline assignment: CDR1 SGHDT and CDR2 YYEEEE. This CDR3 has 15 residues.

The CDR3 loop is CASTEDDHTDTQYF. The CDR3 DNA reads TGTGCCTCTACTGAAGATGACCACACAGATACGCAGTATTTT. V and J are TRBV30 and TRBJ2-3, with unresolved D. V dropped 7 bases and J dropped 2 bases, with 16 bases sitting between them. The CDR3 runs to 14 residues. In germline, CDR1 is GTSNPN, CDR2 SVGIG (reference sequence).

V gene TRBV19 combines with J gene TRBJ2-5; D may be TRBD2 (5 bases). Trimming stripped 7 bases from V and 5 bases from J, with 11 bases between. There are 12 residues in the CDR3. CDR1 LNHDA and CDR2 SQIVND come from the germline V gene (reference sequence). DNA for the CDR3: TGTGCCAGTACGGGAAACACGGAGACCCAGTACTTC. Its translation: CASTGNTETQYF.

The gene calls are TRBV7-8 and TRBJ1-4, with D unclear. The V gene lost 0 bases and the J gene lost 2 bases, with 7 bases spanning the gap. The germline V gene has CDR1 SGHVS and CDR2 FQNEAQ. The CDR3 extends over 15 amino acids. The CDR3 spells CASSLATGTNEKLFF. Written as DNA, the CDR3 is TGTGCCAGCAGCTTAGCTACGGGGACTAATGAAAAACTGTTTTTT.

The rearrangement links TRBV7-8 to TRBJ1-5; D perhaps matches TRBD1 (6 bases). The CDR3 loop spans 14 amino acids. Germline values: CDR1 SGHVS, CDR2 FQNEAQ. V dropped 2 bases and J dropped 3 bases, with 8 bases sitting between them. In DNA form, the CDR3 reads TGTGCCAGCAGCTTAAACAGGGCCAATCAGCCCCAGCATTTT. Its protein is CASSLNRANQPQHF. The whole variable domain, remainder taken from reference TRBV7-8 and TRBJ1-5, is GAGVSQSPRYKVAKRGQDVALRCDPISGHVSLFWYQQALGQGPEFLTYFQNEAQLDKSGLPSDRFFAERPEGSVSTLKIQRTQQEDSAVYLCASSLNRANQPQHFGDGTRLSIL.

In its sample, this clone was seen a few times. The rearrangement uses TRBV29-1 and TRBJ2-3; D remains ambiguous. V was trimmed by 6 bases and J by 2 bases, leaving 3 bases between them. From germline, CDR1 is SQVTM and CDR2 ANQGSEA. The CDR3 runs 10 residues. The CDR3 reads CSVATDTQYF. The CDR3 DNA follows: TGCAGCGTAGCCACAGATACGCAGTATTTT.

Ten or more counts support this clone. The chain combines TRBV5-4 with TRBJ2-3; D is unresolved. CDR3 length equals 16 residues. CDR1 SGHNT and CDR2 YYREEE come from the germline V gene (reference sequence). The germline V and J ends were trimmed by 4 bases and 4 bases, with 19 bases remaining between them. The CDR3 protein is CASSQEDPPFADTQYF. CDR3 nucleotides: TGTGCCAGCAGCCAAGAGGACCCCCCCTTCGCAGATACGCAGTATTTT.

This clone has a count of ten or more. The chain recombines TRBV28 with TRBJ1-5, with 9 bases that match TRBD1. The CDR3 covers 14 residues. Trimming cost V 4 bases and J 2 bases; bases outside gene matches: 0. CDR1 MDHEN and CDR2 SYDVKM come from the germline V gene. The CDR3 sequence is CASSWDRGNQPQHF. The CDR3 bases are TGTGCCAGCAGTTGGGACAGGGGCAATCAGCCCCAGCATTTT.

The chain is built from TRBV5-4 and TRBJ2-7; 12 bases fit TRBD1. The J segment lost 7 bases and the V segment lost 3 bases, leaving 8 bases of the junction unmatched. The CDR3 spans 15 residues. Looked up from germline, CDR1 is SGHNT and CDR2 is YYREEE (reference sequence). The CDR3 DNA reads as TGTGCCAGCAGCTCCGGGGGACAGGGGGCGAGAGAGCAGTACTTC. Encoded protein: CASSSGGQGAREQYF.

This clone has just one count. The V call is TRBV10-3, the J call TRBJ1-2; 7 nucleotides line up with TRBD1. CDR1 ENHRY and CDR2 SYGVKD come from the germline V gene. There are 17 residues in the CDR3. V gave up 0 bases and J gave up 0 bases; unmatched junction bases: 7. CDR3 nucleotides: TGTGCCATCAGTGAGTCGGGGGCCGGGACAGCTAACTATGGCTACACCTTC. Translation gives CAISESGAGTANYGYTF.

The V call is TRBV28, the J call TRBJ1-2, with 7 bases aligning to TRBD1. The length of the CDR3 is 15 residues. Trimming cost V 7 bases and J 10 bases; bases outside gene matches: 18. CDR1 and CDR2 from the germline V gene are MDHEN and SYDVKM. CDR3 sequence (DNA): TGTGCCAGCACCGACTCCCTAACCGGGACAGTTCACTACACCTTC. It yields the protein CASTDSLTGTVHYTF.

V usage is TRBV19 and J usage is TRBJ1-4, with 7 bases matching TRBD1. CDR1 is LNHDA, CDR2 SQIVND, per germline (reference sequence). J gave up 0 bases and V 3 bases, and 4 bases lay outside the gene matches. The CDR3 loop spans 16 amino acids. The CDR3 loop is CASSIGQAATNEKLFF. The CDR3 DNA reads TGTGCCAGTAGTATTGGACAGGCTGCAACTAATGAAAAACTGTTTTTT.

V gene TRBV7-2 combines with J gene TRBJ1-5; weak D call: TRBD1 (6 bases). The CDR3 is 12 amino acids. V lost 5 bases to trimming and J lost 9 bases, with 11 bases between them. Germline V lookup: CDR1 SGHTA, CDR2 FQGNSA. The chain's CDR3 is CASSPGVAPQHF. Written as DNA, the CDR3 is TGTGCCAGCAGCCCAGGGGTGGCGCCCCAGCATTTT.

The gene calls are TRBV7-2 and TRBJ2-7, with D hard to call. The germline V gene encodes CDR1 SGHTA and CDR2 FQGNSA. This CDR3 contains 13 residues. V was clipped by 1 base and J by 2 bases, with 6 bases between them. Here the CDR3 reads CASSLVVTYEQYF. DNA for the CDR3: TGTGCCAGCAGCTTAGTCGTCACCTACGAGCAGTACTTC.

The chain employs TRBV7-3 and TRBJ2-3, with 7 bases aligning to TRBD1. V was clipped by 4 bases and J by 0 bases; unmatched bases: 4. CDR1 is SGHTA and CDR2 is FQGTGA in the germline V gene. The CDR3 length is 15 residues. In DNA, the CDR3 is TGTGCCAGCAGCTCAGGACAGGCTAGCACAGATACGCAGTATTTT. Its translation is CASSSGQASTDTQYF.

The V call is TRBV7-9, the J call TRBJ2-1; D gene unclear. Trimming cost V 7 bases and J 7 bases, with 8 bases left between them. This CDR3 is built from 11 residues. From germline, CDR1 is SEHNR and CDR2 FQNEAQ (reference sequence). The DNA for the CDR3 is TGTGCCAGCACCGCATCGAATGAGCAGTTCTTC. It is translated as CASTASNEQFF. Based on the CDR3 plus reference TRBV7-9 and TRBJ2-1, the full variable domain is DTGVSQNPRHKITKRGQNVTFRCDPISEHNRLYWYRQTLGQGPEFLTYFQNEAQLEKSRLLSDRFSAERPKGSFSTLEIQRTEQGDSAMYLCASTASNEQFFGPGTRLTVL.

The chain joins TRBV9 to TRBJ2-1; D gene ambiguous. Trimming cost V 3 bases and J 10 bases, with 17 bases left between them. Per the germline V gene, CDR1 is SGDLS and CDR2 is YYNGEE. This CDR3 comprises 14 residues. The CDR3, as DNA: TGTGCCAGCAGCGCACGGGCCTCCATTCGGGAGCAGTTCTTC. Its protein is CASSARASIREQFF.

This clone has just one count. V is TRBV27 and J is TRBJ2-2; either TRBD1 or TRBD2 may supply D (5 bases each). Germline V gene lookup returns CDR1 MNHEY and CDR2 SMNVEV (reference sequence). V dropped 6 bases and J dropped 3 bases, with 14 bases sitting between them. The CDR3 is made up of 15 amino acids. CDR3 loop: CASRGDRTYTGELFF. The CDR3, as DNA: TGTGCCAGCAGGGGGGACCGGACCTACACCGGGGAGCTGTTTTTT.

V usage is TRBV10-3 and J usage is TRBJ2-5, with TRBD2 identical over 9 bases. The CDR3 extends over 18 amino acids. V trimming: 0 bases; J trimming: 4 bases; junction bases outside the gene matches: 12. The germline CDR1 and CDR2 sequences are ENHRY and SYGVKD. Here the CDR3 reads CAISESQGVAGVTETQYF. The CDR3 DNA reads as TGTGCCATCAGTGAGTCGCAGGGAGTAGCGGGAGTAACAGAGACCCAGTACTTC.